These T cell receptor beta chains were read from a single sample in a study of T cells after yellow fever vaccination. MiXCR, applied by TCRdb to the 5' RACE reads, yields one record per CDR3 protein. This table holds 310,000 or so distinct CDR3 sequences, roughly 6.8% found once. The sample was PBMCs, taken roughly 45 days after the first yellow fever vaccination. The receptor source for this set is a man aged 18-30 years who received the YFV17D yellow fever vaccine. CDR3s include the opening cysteine and the closing phenylalanine or tryptophan. Each record gives: J gene, V gene, D gene, clone size, CDR3 DNA, CDR3 protein. The D gene is left open where the match is weak. Clone size is shown for a subset of rows, as once, few, many or a class of expanded clone.

J gene: TRBJ2-5
V gene: TRBV6-5
D gene: TRBD1
clone size: few
CDR3 DNA: TGTGCCAGCAGTTATGGACAGGGGGCCGGAGAGACCCAGTACTTC
CDR3 protein: CASSYGQGAGETQYF

J gene: TRBJ2-1
V gene: TRBV7-3
D gene: .
clone size: .
CDR3 DNA: TGTGCCAGCAGCTTACCATCTGGCCAATACAATGAGCAGTTCTTC
CDR3 protein: CASSLPSGQYNEQFF

J gene: TRBJ2-5
V gene: TRBV5-1
D gene: TRBD1
clone size: .
CDR3 DNA: TGCGCCAGCAGCTTGCCCCTTACAGGGGTGCCTTCTTGGGGATGGACAGAGACCCAGTACTTC
CDR3 protein: CASSLPLTGVPSWGWTETQYF

J gene: TRBJ2-7
V gene: TRBV19
D gene: TRBD2
clone size: few
CDR3 DNA: TGTGCCAGTATCAAGGATGGTAGCGGGCGCTACGAGCAGTACTTC
CDR3 protein: CASIKDGSGRYEQYF

J gene: TRBJ1-2
V gene: TRBV7-9
D gene: .
clone size: few
CDR3 DNA: TGTGCCAGCAGCTCTGGGGGGCAGGACTATGGCTACACCTTC
CDR3 protein: CASSSGGQDYGYTF

J gene: TRBJ2-3
V gene: TRBV24-1
D gene: .
clone size: .
CDR3 DNA: TGTGCCACCAGTGCAGGGGTTACGCAGTATTTT
CDR3 protein: CATSAGVTQYF

J gene: TRBJ2-1
V gene: TRBV11-2
D gene: .
clone size: few
CDR3 DNA: TGTGCCAGCAGCTCTTTTCGGACTATTTGGGATGAGCAGTTCTTC
CDR3 protein: CASSSFRTIWDEQFF

J gene: TRBJ2-3
V gene: TRBV4-3
D gene: .
clone size: many
CDR3 DNA: TGCGCCAGCAGCCAACAGCCTAGCCCAGTCCCAGATACGCAGTATTTT
CDR3 protein: CASSQQPSPVPDTQYF

J gene: TRBJ1-2
V gene: TRBV7-6
D gene: .
clone size: many
CDR3 DNA: TGTGCCAGCAGCTCCGCTAGGAGGGATGGCTACACCTTC
CDR3 protein: CASSSARRDGYTF

J gene: TRBJ2-3
V gene: TRBV5-1
D gene: TRBD2
clone size: many
CDR3 DNA: TGCGCCAGCAGCTTCGGCGGGGGGCAAGCAGATACGCAGTATTTT
CDR3 protein: CASSFGGGQADTQYF

J gene: TRBJ1-4
V gene: TRBV29-1
D gene: .
clone size: few
CDR3 DNA: TGCAGCGCCCAAGGGCTGTCGACCGGGGCAACTAATGAAAAACTGTTTTTT
CDR3 protein: CSAQGLSTGATNEKLFF

J gene: TRBJ2-1
V gene: TRBV20-1
D gene: .
clone size: .
CDR3 DNA: TGCAGTGCAATTTCAGACTTCGGCTCCACAATTGAGCAGTTCTTC
CDR3 protein: CSAISDFGSTIEQFF

J gene: TRBJ1-5
V gene: TRBV7-2
D gene: TRBD1
clone size: few
CDR3 DNA: TGTGCCAGCAGCGTTGACAGGGGGCCTGGGCAGCCCCAGCATTTT
CDR3 protein: CASSVDRGPGQPQHF

J gene: TRBJ2-7
V gene: TRBV7-8
D gene: .
clone size: many
CDR3 DNA: TGTGCCAGCAGGGCGAACCGGGCCCCATCAGTAAAGAGGTTTTTATACGAGCAGTACTTC
CDR3 protein: CASRANRAPSVKRFLYEQYF

J gene: TRBJ2-1
V gene: TRBV7-9
D gene: .
clone size: .
CDR3 DNA: TGTGCCAGCAGCGGCCCGGGAGTAACCGCCAATGAGCAGTTCTTC
CDR3 protein: CASSGPGVTANEQFF

J gene: TRBJ2-2
V gene: TRBV7-2
D gene: TRBD2
clone size: many
CDR3 DNA: TGTGCCAGCAGCTTATTCCGCGGGGGGAACACCGGGGAGCTGTTTTTT
CDR3 protein: CASSLFRGGNTGELFF

J gene: TRBJ1-5
V gene: TRBV19
D gene: .
clone size: many
CDR3 DNA: TGTGCCAGTAGTATTTCGCTTCGAGCCGGGGGGCAGGGGAATCAGCCCCAGCATTTT
CDR3 protein: CASSISLRAGGQGNQPQHF

J gene: TRBJ2-5
V gene: TRBV4-1
D gene: .
clone size: .
CDR3 DNA: TGCGCCAGCAGCCAAGTTCGGGGTAAAGAGACCCAGTACTTC
CDR3 protein: CASSQVRGKETQYF

J gene: TRBJ1-6
V gene: TRBV30
D gene: .
clone size: many
CDR3 DNA: TGTGCCTGGAGTGTATACGAGAATTCACCCCTCCACTTT
CDR3 protein: CAWSVYENSPLHF

J gene: TRBJ2-5
V gene: TRBV5-1
D gene: TRBD2
clone size: few
CDR3 DNA: TGCGCCAGCAGCTTGGGAGCGGGGGGGCCCGGAGAGACCCAGTACTTC
CDR3 protein: CASSLGAGGPGETQYF

J gene: TRBJ2-5
V gene: TRBV9
D gene: TRBD2
clone size: .
CDR3 DNA: TGTGCCAGCAGCGACACCCCGGGCGGGGGAGAGACCCAGTACTTC
CDR3 protein: CASSDTPGGGETQYF

J gene: TRBJ2-7
V gene: TRBV20-1
D gene: TRBD1
clone size: many
CDR3 DNA: TGCAGTGCTAGACCTCACAGGGGGTCCTACGAGCAGTACTTC
CDR3 protein: CSARPHRGSYEQYF

J gene: TRBJ1-4
V gene: TRBV4-2
D gene: .
clone size: few
CDR3 DNA: TGTGCCAGCAGCCAAACTAGGCGTAACAGCAGATGGAAACTGTTTTTT
CDR3 protein: CASSQTRRNSRWKLFF

J gene: TRBJ2-3
V gene: TRBV12-3/TRBV12-4
D gene: .
clone size: .
CDR3 DNA: TGTGCCAGCAGTCAATACTCGGGGCGCGGCACAGATACGCAGTATTTT
CDR3 protein: CASSQYSGRGTDTQYF

J gene: TRBJ2-1
V gene: TRBV7-2
D gene: .
clone size: many
CDR3 DNA: TGTGCCAGCAGCTTAGCGTTGAGGGGGGGAGCAAATGAGCAGTTCTTC
CDR3 protein: CASSLALRGGANEQFF

J gene: TRBJ1-2
V gene: TRBV20-1
D gene: .
clone size: many
CDR3 DNA: TGCAGTGCTCGCAACAGGGACTATGGCTACACCTTC
CDR3 protein: CSARNRDYGYTF

J gene: TRBJ1-5
V gene: TRBV30
D gene: .
clone size: .
CDR3 DNA: TGTGCCTGGAGTGTTTCAGGTCAGCCCCAGCATTTT
CDR3 protein: CAWSVSGQPQHF

J gene: TRBJ2-7
V gene: TRBV4-1
D gene: .
clone size: many
CDR3 DNA: TGCGCCAGCAGTACGTTACCTGACAGGAACTACGAGCAGTACTTC
CDR3 protein: CASSTLPDRNYEQYF

J gene: TRBJ2-4
V gene: TRBV10-3
D gene: TRBD1
clone size: few
CDR3 DNA: TGTGCCATCAGGGCCGGGACAGATGGCATTCAGTACTTC
CDR3 protein: CAIRAGTDGIQYF

J gene: TRBJ2-2
V gene: TRBV7-2
D gene: .
clone size: .
CDR3 DNA: TGTGCCAGCAGGCCAGGCGACACCGGGGAGCTGTTTTTT
CDR3 protein: CASRPGDTGELFF

J gene: TRBJ2-1
V gene: TRBV7-2
D gene: TRBD2
clone size: .
CDR3 DNA: TGTGCCAGCAGCTTAGTAGCGGGGTCCAACAATGAGCAGTTCTTC
CDR3 protein: CASSLVAGSNNEQFF

J gene: TRBJ2-5
V gene: TRBV5-1
D gene: TRBD1
clone size: .
CDR3 DNA: TGCGCCAGCACCATGACAGGGGGTGAAGGGACCCAGTACTTC
CDR3 protein: CASTMTGGEGTQYF

J gene: TRBJ1-1
V gene: TRBV5-1
D gene: .
clone size: few
CDR3 DNA: TGCGCCAGCAGCTTGGACTCAAACACTGAAGCTTTCTTT
CDR3 protein: CASSLDSNTEAFF

J gene: TRBJ2-2
V gene: TRBV7-6
D gene: TRBD2
clone size: few
CDR3 DNA: TGTGCCAGCAGCTCGCTGGGGGGGTACAACACCGGGGAGCTGTTTTTT
CDR3 protein: CASSSLGGYNTGELFF

J gene: TRBJ1-1
V gene: TRBV20-1
D gene: TRBD1
clone size: .
CDR3 DNA: TGCAGTGCCTTAACGACAGGGGGTAACACTGAAGCTTTCTTT
CDR3 protein: CSALTTGGNTEAFF

J gene: TRBJ1-1
V gene: TRBV3-1
D gene: .
clone size: many
CDR3 DNA: TGTGCCAGCAGCCAAGGTGGGACGGCTTTCTTT
CDR3 protein: CASSQGGTAFF

J gene: TRBJ2-3
V gene: TRBV4-2
D gene: .
clone size: few
CDR3 DNA: TGTGCCAGCAGCCAAGTAGGGACGAGAAGCACAGATACGCAGTATTTT
CDR3 protein: CASSQVGTRSTDTQYF

J gene: TRBJ2-3
V gene: TRBV5-8
D gene: .
clone size: many
CDR3 DNA: TGTGCCAGCAGCTTGATGCCAGACACAGATACGCAGTATTTT
CDR3 protein: CASSLMPDTDTQYF

J gene: TRBJ2-1
V gene: TRBV7-2
D gene: TRBD2
clone size: few
CDR3 DNA: TGTGCCAGCAGCTTCGGACTAGCGGGGAACCCCTACAATGAGCAGTTCTTC
CDR3 protein: CASSFGLAGNPYNEQFF

J gene: TRBJ2-6
V gene: TRBV15
D gene: .
clone size: .
CDR3 DNA: TGTGCCACCAGCGGAGGACGGACTTCTGGGGCCAACGTCCTGACTTTC
CDR3 protein: CATSGGRTSGANVLTF

J gene: TRBJ2-1
V gene: TRBV7-2
D gene: .
clone size: .
CDR3 DNA: TGTGCCAGCAGCTTAGGTATCTACTCCTACAATGAGCAGTTCTTC
CDR3 protein: CASSLGIYSYNEQFF